Each of the 3 T cell receptor beta chains below was sequenced from the same sample in a study of blood T cells in healthy people across ages (dated by TCRdb to between 2015 and 2016). The receptor library was made with 5' RACE. This sample was sequenced with an Illumina HiSeq 2500. A second roughly 6 to 12 cycle PCR used a sample-barcoded 5' primer and a J-beta primer mix. TCRdb took the public reads, trimmed them with fastp at Q25, ran MiXCR for clone calling and kept in-frame beta chains. Entries that share a CDR3 protein sequence are merged under the most common genes and DNA. In this sample the table shows hundreds of thousands of distinct CDR3 sequences, around 25% of which occur a single time. More than 7.5% of the sample rests with the top ten. The same data also contributed to another study, on T cells of mothers and their children.

Sequencing input: blood. The receptors originated from a boy aged 5-17 years in good health.

The rearrangement uses TRBV4-2 and TRBJ2-5; D unresolved. The CDR3 sequence is 14 residues long. Germline V gene data show CDR1 as LGHNA and CDR2 as YNFKEQ. Trimming cost V 0 bases and J 4 bases, with 9 bases left between them. CDR3 amino acids: CASSQESTAETQYF. The CDR3 DNA reads as TGTGCCAGCAGCCAAGAAAGTACCGCAGAGACCCAGTACTTC.

This clonotype was seen a handful of times. V and J are TRBV6-2 or TRBV6-3 and TRBJ2-5; no definite D call. The J call may be in error: the DNA end matches TRBJ2-1 better. Germline V gene data show CDR1 as MNHEY and CDR2 as SVGEGT. The CDR3 spans 14 residues. The CDR3 reads CASSYQPRPDEQFF. CDR3 DNA: TGTGCCAGCAGTTATCAACCTAGACCCGATGAGCAGTTCTTC.

This clonotype turned up a few times. The chain has TRBV4-1 and TRBJ2-5; 7 bases agree with TRBD1. V was clipped by 4 bases and J by 4 bases; unmatched bases: 9. This CDR3 has 15 amino acids. From germline, CDR1 is MGHRA and CDR2 YSYEKL. DNA for the CDR3: TGCGCCAGCAGCCCCATCCTGACAGGGCGAGAGACCCAGTACTTC. It codes for CASSPILTGRETQYF.